This passage covers 3 T cell receptor beta chains from one sample sequenced in a study of neurological immune-mediated disorders. As for time point: longitudinal time-point 3. TCRdb processed the 5' RACE reads anew with MiXCR; each CDR3 protein has one entry. The table has approximately 45,000 distinct CDR3 sequences, approximately 12% seen once. Input material: PBMCs. These receptors were obtained from a man aged 30-40 years in good health.

This clonotype was counted ten times or more. The V gene is TRBV20-1, the J gene TRBJ2-2, with 11 bases that match TRBD1. The CDR3 is 15 amino acids. Germline CDR1 reads DFQATT; CDR2 reads SNEGSKA (reference sequence). V shed 4 bases, J shed 4 bases, and the junction held 5 bases outside the gene matches. DNA for the CDR3: TGCAGTGCTATCAGGACAGGGGGCGTCACCGGGGAGCTGTTTTTT. Amino acid sequence: CSAIRTGGVTGELFF.

This clonotype was detected ten times or more. The rearrangement uses TRBV7-9 and TRBJ2-5; the match to TRBD2 covers 7 bases. The V and J ends lost 1 base and 1 base, in that order; junction bases with no gene match: 6. Germline lookup yields CDR1 SEHNR and CDR2 FQNEAQ (reference sequence). The CDR3 length is 16 residues. DNA of the CDR3: TGTGCCAGCAGCTTAGAAGCGTCTAGCGGCCAAGAGACCCAGTACTTC. It encodes CASSLEASSGQETQYF.

This clonotype was counted at least ten times. The CDR3 sequence: CASSFGTATGELFF. The DNA of the CDR3 is TGTGCCAGCAGCTTCGGGACAGCCACCGGGGAGCTGTTTTTT. The chain employs TRBV5-6 and TRBJ2-2, with 7 bases matching TRBD1. Losses at the gene ends were 2 bases for V and 4 bases for J; bases not matched to a gene: 2. In germline, CDR1 is SGHDT, CDR2 YYEEEE. The CDR3 runs 14 residues.